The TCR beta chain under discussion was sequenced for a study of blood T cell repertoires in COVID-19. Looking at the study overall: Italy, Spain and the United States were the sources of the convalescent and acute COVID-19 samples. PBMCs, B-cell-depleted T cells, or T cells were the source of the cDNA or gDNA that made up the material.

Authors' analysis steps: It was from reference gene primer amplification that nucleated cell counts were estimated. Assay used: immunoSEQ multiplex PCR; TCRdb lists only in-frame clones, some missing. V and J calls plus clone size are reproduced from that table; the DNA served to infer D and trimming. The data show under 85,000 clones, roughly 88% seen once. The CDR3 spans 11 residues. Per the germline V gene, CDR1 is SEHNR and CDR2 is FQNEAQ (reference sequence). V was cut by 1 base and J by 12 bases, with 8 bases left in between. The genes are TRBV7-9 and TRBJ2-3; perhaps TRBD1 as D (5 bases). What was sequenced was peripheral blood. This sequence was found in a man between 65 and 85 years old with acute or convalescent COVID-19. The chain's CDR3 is CASSLVQGQYF. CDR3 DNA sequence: TGTGCCAGCAGCTTAGTCCAGGGACAGTATTTT.